This is a list of T cell receptor beta chains from one sample in a study of beta chain features in type 1 diabetes. Assay: immunoSEQ multiplex PCR; the TCRdb copy retains only in-frame clones and omits some. The top ten clones hold about 0.015% of a sample with more than 250,000 clones, more than 13% of them seen once. Source material: naive CD4+ T cells from blood. The receptors here all came from a man between 25 and 39 years old with type 1 diabetes. CDR3s include the opening cysteine and the closing phenylalanine or tryptophan.

v_call	cdr3_aa
TRBV5-1	CASSLEGQPGEQYF
TRBV18	CASSLRLAGTNEQFF
TRBV28	CASRPIGGSLGYNEQFF
TRBV19	CASSIPQTEYYGYTF
TRBV6-4	CASSATSYNEQFF
TRBV2	CASSDPPPREKPQHF
TRBV5-1	CASSLEGATYNEQFF
TRBV5-1	CASSLISGQETQYF
TRBV11-2	CASSLVVVTSAGELFF
TRBV5-1	CASSLVAGLGTEQYF
TRBV30	CARGTTDTQYF
TRBV5-1	CASSPTSGRMGETQYF
TRBV18	CASSPIERGANVLTF
TRBV7-9	CASSFWGRGANVLTF
TRBV7-2	CASSSPRAGGSYNEQFF
TRBV14	CASSQSAAYNEQFF
TRBV2	CASEGALGNTIYF
TRBV28	CASSLGGAGVDQPQHF
TRBV28	CASRGQGDYGYTF
TRBV7-3	CASSDRQVSLNTEAFF
TRBV11-3	CASSLRELTEQFF
TRBV18	CASSPPAGAAYGYTF
TRBV5-1	CASSFGGRRETQYF
TRBV28	CASSFVFRRVYEQYF
TRBV7-9	CASSLLGADRRYEQYF
TRBV7-2	CASSLYRGDYETQYF
TRBV9	CASSVSGNSYNEQFF
TRBV30	CAWSPLGLRGYTF
TRBV27	CASSLFGGPREAQPQHF
TRBV27	CATGGGDRGTQYF
TRBV5-4	CASSLDYTGELFF
TRBV4-1	CASSQKRSTDTQYF
TRBV27	CASTSSPGRTEQFF
TRBV7-2	CASSRGRNTEAFF
TRBV12-5	CASGLPVQGWAFF
TRBV29-1	CSVEPPSGAYNEQFF
TRBV7-9	CALGASGRADVRANVLTF
TRBV30	CAWSVGQGGTEAFF
TRBV2	CASKALAGVGSSYNEQFF
TRBV4-3	CASSPRTSRDEQFF
TRBV28	CASSLDSPHEQYF
TRBV7-9	CASSQRGVGTSAYNEQFF
TRBV19	CASSFQGGGQPQHF
TRBV10-3	CAIRSERGYNEQFF
TRBV5-1	CASSLKEQGIYEQYF
TRBV28	CASRVDAPRYGYTF
TRBV5-1	CASSLWASSTDTQYF
TRBV9	CASSPSATGELFF
TRBV28	CASSLESTEAFF
TRBV20-1	CSPQGNYGYTF
TRBV5-4	CASSLDQATGELFF
TRBV4-3	CASSQEVRAEQYF
TRBV18	CASSPGGQRETQYF
TRBV5-1	CASSEDSGTSARELFF
TRBV28	CASSGDQPQHF
TRBV9	CASSVWTGPSTDTQYF
TRBV5-1	CASSRAGQGLAEAFF
TRBV19	CASTLSGRRRDEQFF
TRBV10-3	CAIKQGLAGGQETQYF
TRBV7-9	CASSRGPNEQFF